A selection of T cell receptor beta chains follows, all from one sample in a study of T cell responses to AZD1222 COVID-19 vaccine. TCRdb's copy holds only in-frame clones and misses some; the assay was immunoSEQ multiplex PCR. Of about 140,000 clones in the sample, roughly 90% were seen once. The material sequenced was peripheral blood, taken 28 days after the second AZD1222 dose. The receptors here all came from an adult who received the AZD1222 COVID-19 vaccine. The CDR3 runs from the conserved cysteine through the conserved F or W. The D gene is left open where the match is weak. Where a row states a size, it is once, few, many or the class of an expanded clone; other rows omit it.

TRBV2,TRBD2,.,TRBJ2-2,TGTGCCAGCAGTGGACTAAGCGGGGGAGAAAGGGGACTAGCGTTTGCCGGGGAGCTGTTTTTT,CASSGLSGGERGLAFAGELFF
TRBV11-2,.,.,TRBJ1-3,TGTGCCAGCAGCTTAGAGGTCGGCTCTGGAAACACCATATATTTT,CASSLEVGSGNTIYF
TRBV7-3,TRBD2,.,TRBJ2-1,TGTGCCAGCAGCTTAAGGGGTTGGGGACTAGCGGGCGACCCGTCCTACAATGAGCAGTTCTTC,CASSLRGWGLAGDPSYNEQFF
TRBV7-9,TRBD1,.,TRBJ1-2,TGTGCCAGCAGCTGGACAGGAGCTAACTATGGCTACACCTTC,CASSWTGANYGYTF
TRBV4-2,TRBD2,.,TRBJ2-7,TGTGCCAGCAGCCAACGCCTAGCGGACATCTACGAGCAGTACTTC,CASSQRLADIYEQYF
TRBV6-2/TRBV6-3,.,.,TRBJ2-7,TGTGCCAGCAGCTCACCGGTCATACCCTACGAGCAGTACTTC,CASSSPVIPYEQYF
TRBV6-5,.,once,TRBJ2-3,TGTGCCAGCAGACAAGACAGGAACACAGATACGCAGTATTTT,CASRQDRNTDTQYF
TRBV4-1,.,.,TRBJ2-7,TGCGCCAGCAGGCAAAAACAGGTCAGCTCCTACGAGCAGTACTTC,CASRQKQVSSYEQYF
TRBV7-9,.,.,TRBJ2-7,TGTGCCAGCTGCAGGGACTCGTCTACGAAGCAGTACTTC,CASCRDSSTKQYF
TRBV7-2,.,.,TRBJ2-1,TGTGCCAGCAGCCCCGGGAGTTACAATGAGCAGTTCTTC,CASSPGSYNEQFF
TRBV7-2,.,.,TRBJ1-5,TGTGCCAGCAGGGTGACAGTCAATCAGCCCCAGCATTTT,CASRVTVNQPQHF
TRBV5-5,.,.,TRBJ1-6,TGTGCCAGCAGCTTGGGTTGGAATTCACCCCTCCACTTT,CASSLGWNSPLHF
TRBV5-1,.,.,TRBJ1-2,TGCGCCAGCAGCTTGGACAGGGCCGGCTATGGCTACACCTTC,CASSLDRAGYGYTF
TRBV27,.,.,TRBJ1-1,TGTGCCAGCAGTTTGGGTGGGGAAGCTTTCTTT,CASSLGGEAFF
TRBV12-3/TRBV12-4,.,.,TRBJ2-2,TGTGCCAGTTGTAACCCTTACACCGGGGAGCTGTTTTTT,CASCNPYTGELFF
TRBV6-5,.,.,TRBJ2-1,TGTGCCACACGTGCCTACAATGAGCAGTTCTTC,CATRAYNEQFF
TRBV4-1,.,.,TRBJ2-3,TGCGCCAGCAGACTACTGCAGGGAGATACGCAGTATTTT,CASRLLQGDTQYF
TRBV7-9,TRBD1,.,TRBJ2-7,TGTGCCAGCAGCTCCGGGTGGGGGACAGGGTTCGAGCAGTACTTC,CASSSGWGTGFEQYF
TRBV11-2,TRBD1,.,TRBJ1-1,TGTGCCAGCAGCTCGACAGGGGCGAGGACTGAAGCTTTCTTT,CASSSTGARTEAFF
TRBV16,.,.,TRBJ1-2,TGTGCCAGCACCCCCGTCGGCTCTGACTATGGCTACACCTTC,CASTPVGSDYGYTF
TRBV5-4,.,.,TRBJ2-2,TGTGCCAGCAGCTTGTCCCCCTCTGCCGGGGAGCTGTTTTTT,CASSLSPSAGELFF
TRBV19,.,few,TRBJ1-2,TGTGCCAGTAGTATCACGGGTGGAGCGGTGGGTAATGGCTACACCTTC,CASSITGGAVGNGYTF
TRBV4-2,TRBD1,.,TRBJ2-1,TGTGCCAGCAGCCAAGAAACAGGGGGGTACAATGAGCAGTTCTTC,CASSQETGGYNEQFF
TRBV5-6,.,.,TRBJ1-6,TGTGCCAGCAGCCGCTCGGCAGCGGGTCTTGCTTCCCTCCACTTT,CASSRSAAGLASLHF
TRBV2,TRBD1,.,TRBJ1-2,TGTGCCAGCAGGATCTACAGGGGTGACTATGGCTACACCTTC,CASRIYRGDYGYTF
TRBV7-8,.,.,TRBJ1-5,TGTGCCAGCAGCCACGGGACTACCAATCAGCCCCAGCATTTT,CASSHGTTNQPQHF
TRBV4-1,TRBD2,.,TRBJ2-2,TGCGCCAGCAGCCCGGGACTAGCGGGGGGGCTGATGCCCGGGTTCGGGGAGCTGTTTTTT,CASSPGLAGGLMPGFGELFF
TRBV5-6,.,.,TRBJ1-2,TGTGCCAGCAGCTTATACCAGCCCTGGGCCTTCGGCTACACCTTC,CASSLYQPWAFGYTF
TRBV5-4,TRBD2,.,TRBJ2-1,TGTGCCAGCAGCCCAGGACTAGCAGAGCAGTTCTTC,CASSPGLAEQFF
TRBV6-6,TRBD1,.,TRBJ1-1,TGTGCCAGCCTGCGAGGGGGCGGTAGCACTGAAGCTTTCTTT,CASLRGGGSTEAFF
TRBV10-2,TRBD1,.,TRBJ2-1,TGCGCCAGCATCCCCGGGACAGGGGACAATGAGCAGTTCTTC,CASIPGTGDNEQFF
TRBV1,.,.,TRBJ2-2,TGCACCAGCAAACAGGGGGTAAGTCGGGAGCTGTTTTTT,CTSKQGVSRELFF
TRBV7-2,.,once,TRBJ2-1,TGTGCCAGCAGCTTACCCCTGAGCAATGAGCAGTTCTTC,CASSLPLSNEQFF
TRBV18,.,.,TRBJ1-1,TGTGCCAGCTCACCACCGATTTTACATGGGAGCACTGAAGCTTTCTTT,CASSPPILHGSTEAFF
TRBV2,.,.,TRBJ1-5,TGTGCCAGCAAAAGAGATAGCAATCAGCCCCAGCATTTT,CASKRDSNQPQHF
TRBV15,.,.,TRBJ1-1,TGTGCCACCAGCAGAGTGAGGGGACAGAACACTGAAGCTTTCTTT,CATSRVRGQNTEAFF
TRBV24-1,.,.,TRBJ1-2,TGTGCCACCAGTGACCCCGACAGGAACTATGGCTACACCTTC,CATSDPDRNYGYTF